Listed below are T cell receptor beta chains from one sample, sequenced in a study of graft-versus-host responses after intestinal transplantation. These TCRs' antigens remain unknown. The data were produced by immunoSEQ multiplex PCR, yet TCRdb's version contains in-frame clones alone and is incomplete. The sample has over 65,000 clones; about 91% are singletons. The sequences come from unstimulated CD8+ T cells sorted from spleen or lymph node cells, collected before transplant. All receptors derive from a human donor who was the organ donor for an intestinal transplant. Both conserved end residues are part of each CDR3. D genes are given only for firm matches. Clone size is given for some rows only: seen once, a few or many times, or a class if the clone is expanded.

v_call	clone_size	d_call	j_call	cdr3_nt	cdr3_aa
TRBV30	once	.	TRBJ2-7	TGTGCCTGGAGTTACGCGACCCCGGCCGACGAGCAGTACTTC	CAWSYATPADEQYF
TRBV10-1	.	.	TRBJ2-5	TGCGCCAGCACCTGTAGGGCGGGGCCGCAGACCCAGTACTTC	CASTCRAGPQTQYF
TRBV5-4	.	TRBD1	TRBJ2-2	TGTGCCAGCAGCTTGGACAGGGGGCAGGGCACCGGGGAGCTGTTTTTT	CASSLDRGQGTGELFF
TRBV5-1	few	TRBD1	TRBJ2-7	TGCGCCAGCAGCGGGGGGACAGGGGAAAACGAGCAGTACTTC	CASSGGTGENEQYF
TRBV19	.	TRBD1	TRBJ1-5	TGTGCCAGTAGTGAGACAGGGTACAATCAGCCCCAGCATTTT	CASSETGYNQPQHF
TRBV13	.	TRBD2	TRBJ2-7	TGTGCCAGCAGCTTGCTAGCGGGCTCGGCGTACGAGCAGTACTTC	CASSLLAGSAYEQYF
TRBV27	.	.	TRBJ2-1	TGTGCCAGCAGTTTCGGCCGGAGTGAGCAGTTCTTC	CASSFGRSEQFF
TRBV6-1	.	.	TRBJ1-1	TGTGCCAGCAGTGAAGTTGTGACAGGAGAGAACACTGAAGCTTTCTTT	CASSEVVTGENTEAFF
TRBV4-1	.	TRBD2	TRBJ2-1	TGCGCCAGCAGCCAAGATCGGAGCGGGGTTTACAATGAGCAGTTCTTC	CASSQDRSGVYNEQFF
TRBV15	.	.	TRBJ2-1	TGTGCCACCAGCAGAGACCGGTCTGGGGGCAATGAGCAGTTCTTC	CATSRDRSGGNEQFF
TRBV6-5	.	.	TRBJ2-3	TGTGCCAGCAGTGAGGGGGATACGCAGTATTTT	CASSEGDTQYF
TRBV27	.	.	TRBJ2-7	TGTGCCAGCAGTTTCCCCAGCATCTACGAGCAGTACTTT	CASSFPSIYEQYF
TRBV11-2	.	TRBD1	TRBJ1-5	TGTGCCAGCAGCTCTGGACAGGTGAATCAGCCCCAGCATTTT	CASSSGQVNQPQHF
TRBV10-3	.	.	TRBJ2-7	TGTGCCATCAGTGGAAAGAGGGTTTTCCCTTACGAGCAGTACTTC	CAISGKRVFPYEQYF
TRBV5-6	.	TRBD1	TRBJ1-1	TGTGCCAGCAGCCTAGGGACAGGGTGGTTGGGCACTGAAGCTTTCTTT	CASSLGTGWLGTEAFF
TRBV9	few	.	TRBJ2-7	TGTGCCAGCAGCGTAGCAGTTAACTACGAGCAGTACTTC	CASSVAVNYEQYF
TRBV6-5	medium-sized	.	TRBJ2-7	TGTGCCAGCAGTTACGGGGCGGGGCACTACGAGCAGTACTTC	CASSYGAGHYEQYF
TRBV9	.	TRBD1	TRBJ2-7	TGTGCCAGCAGCGTAGACGGGACAGCGGTCTCCTACGAGCAGTACTTC	CASSVDGTAVSYEQYF
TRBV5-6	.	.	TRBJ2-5	TGTGCCAGCAGCGAATGGACAGCGGGCCAAGAGACCCAGTACTTC	CASSEWTAGQETQYF
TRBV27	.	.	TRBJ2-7	TGTGCCAGCAGTTTAAGCTCGTCAGGCTACTACGAGCAGTACTTC	CASSLSSSGYYEQYF
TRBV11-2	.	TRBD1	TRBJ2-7	TGTGCCAGCAGCTCCCGGGACAGGGGTAACGAGCAGTACTTC	CASSSRDRGNEQYF
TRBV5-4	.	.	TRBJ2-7	TGTGCCAGCAGCTTTCTTAGGACAGTTACCTACGAGCAGTACTTC	CASSFLRTVTYEQYF
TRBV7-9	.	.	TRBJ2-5	TGTGCCAGCAGCCCGCGGACAGATCAACAAGAGACCCAGTACTTC	CASSPRTDQQETQYF
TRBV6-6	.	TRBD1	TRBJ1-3	TGTGCCAGCAGTTACTCGACAGGGGGCGAGGGAAACACCATATATTTT	CASSYSTGGEGNTIYF
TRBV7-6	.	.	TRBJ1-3	TGTGCCAGCAGCGAAGGGACTTATTCTGGAAACACCATATATTTT	CASSEGTYSGNTIYF
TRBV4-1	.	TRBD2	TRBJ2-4	TGCGCCAGCAGCCAAGTAGGGGAGGGGCGGAACATTCAGTACTTC	CASSQVGEGRNIQYF
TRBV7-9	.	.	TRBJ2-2	TGTGCCAGCAGCCTAGGACACTCCGGGGAGCTGTTTTTT	CASSLGHSGELFF
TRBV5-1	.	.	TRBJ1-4	TGCGCCAGCAGCTTGATCGGAGTCGGAGCGGGTTCAACTAATGAAAAACTGTTTTTT	CASSLIGVGAGSTNEKLFF
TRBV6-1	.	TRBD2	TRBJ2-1	TGTGCCAGCAGTGAATGGCTAGCGGGGGGGGATGAGCAGTTCTTC	CASSEWLAGGDEQFF
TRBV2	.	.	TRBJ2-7	TGTGCCAGCAGCGCAATTTACGAGCAGTACTTC	CASSAIYEQYF
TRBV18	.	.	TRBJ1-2	TGTGCCAGCTCACCGACGGTTAACTATGGCTACACCTTC	CASSPTVNYGYTF